This TCR beta chain was sequenced in a study of T-cell memory formation after mild COVID-19. Comments on this clonotype: Its target is not known.

TCRdb used MiXCR to reprocess the 5' RACE reads, holding one entry per CDR3 protein. The table shows hundreds of thousands of distinct CDR3 sequences, with 20% to 25% occurring only once. The CDR3 length is 15 residues. Germline assignment: CDR1 LGHNA and CDR2 YNFKEQ. The V end lost 0 bases, the J end lost 4 bases, and 11 bases lay between the germline ends. Findings and limits, study-wide: From day 15 to 85, contracting clones were balanced between CD4 and CD8, whereas later expanders leaned toward CD4+.

The chain carries TRBV4-2 and TRBJ2-3; no clear D. The source is a young man who had mild COVID-19 (a few samples of this study predate the infection). Cell type and time point are not known. Sequenced material: PBMCs or a T cell subset sorted from them (not recorded which). CDR3 DNA: TGTGCCAGCAGCCAAGATCTCCGGGCCCCAGATACGCAGTATTTT. This sequence encodes CASSQDLRAPDTQYF.